The count of the clone carrying this T cell receptor beta chain is one. This sample is drawn from a study of blood T cell repertoires in COVID-19. The overall study: Spain, Italy and the United States supplied samples that represented acute and convalescent COVID-19. PBMCs, B-cell-depleted T cells, or T cells were the source of the cDNA or gDNA that made up the material.

In the original workflow: Amplification with reference gene primers provided the estimates of nucleated cell counts. The repertoire was sequenced with immunoSEQ multiplex PCR; TCRdb's copy has only in-frame clones and lacks some. The V and J calls and clone size were taken over from that table, and D and trimming were inferred from the DNA. The sample lists roughly 230,000 clones, 83% occurring once. The clonotype was recovered from a woman between 45 and 60 years old with acute or convalescent COVID-19. The material sequenced was peripheral blood.

The CDR3 here is CASKSGQGGEKLFF. The DNA of the CDR3 is TGTGCCAGCAAGTCGGGGCAGGGAGGAGAAAAACTGTTTTTT. The chain employs TRBV27 and TRBJ1-4; possible D gene TRBD1, 5 bases. V was clipped by 7 bases and J by 8 bases, with 17 bases between them. The germline gives CDR1 MNHEY, CDR2 SMNVEV (reference sequence). This CDR3 is built from 14 residues. Drawing the rest from reference TRBV27 and TRBJ1-4, the complete variable domain is EAQVTQNPRYLITVTGKKLTVTCSQNMNHEYMSWYRQDPGLGLRQIYYSMNVEVTDKGDVPEGYKVSRKEKRNFPLILESPSPNQTSLYFCASKSGQGGEKLFFGSGTQLSVL.